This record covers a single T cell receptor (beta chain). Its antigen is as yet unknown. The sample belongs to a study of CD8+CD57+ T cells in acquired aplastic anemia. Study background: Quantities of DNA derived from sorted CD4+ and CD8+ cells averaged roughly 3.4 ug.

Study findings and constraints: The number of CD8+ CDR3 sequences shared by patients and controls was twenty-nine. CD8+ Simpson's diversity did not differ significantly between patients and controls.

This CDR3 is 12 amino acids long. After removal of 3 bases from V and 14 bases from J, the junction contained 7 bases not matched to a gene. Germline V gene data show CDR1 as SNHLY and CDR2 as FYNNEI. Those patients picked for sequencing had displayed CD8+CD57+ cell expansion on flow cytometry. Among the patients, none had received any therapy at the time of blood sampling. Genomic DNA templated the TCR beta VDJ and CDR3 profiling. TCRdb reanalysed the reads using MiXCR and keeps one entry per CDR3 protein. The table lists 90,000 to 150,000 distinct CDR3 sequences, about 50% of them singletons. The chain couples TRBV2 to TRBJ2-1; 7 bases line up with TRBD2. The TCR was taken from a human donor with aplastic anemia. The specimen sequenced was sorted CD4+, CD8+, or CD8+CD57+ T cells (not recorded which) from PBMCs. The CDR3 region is CASSEREGMEFF. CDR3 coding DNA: TGTGCCAGCAGTGAGAGGGAGGGGATGGAGTTCTTC. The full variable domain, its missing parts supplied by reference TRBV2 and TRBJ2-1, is EPEVTQTPSHQVTQMGQEVILRCVPISNHLYFYWYRQILGQKVEFLVSFYNNEISEKSEIFDDQFSVERPDGSNFTLKIRSTKLEDSAMYFCASSEREGMEFFGPGTRLTVL.